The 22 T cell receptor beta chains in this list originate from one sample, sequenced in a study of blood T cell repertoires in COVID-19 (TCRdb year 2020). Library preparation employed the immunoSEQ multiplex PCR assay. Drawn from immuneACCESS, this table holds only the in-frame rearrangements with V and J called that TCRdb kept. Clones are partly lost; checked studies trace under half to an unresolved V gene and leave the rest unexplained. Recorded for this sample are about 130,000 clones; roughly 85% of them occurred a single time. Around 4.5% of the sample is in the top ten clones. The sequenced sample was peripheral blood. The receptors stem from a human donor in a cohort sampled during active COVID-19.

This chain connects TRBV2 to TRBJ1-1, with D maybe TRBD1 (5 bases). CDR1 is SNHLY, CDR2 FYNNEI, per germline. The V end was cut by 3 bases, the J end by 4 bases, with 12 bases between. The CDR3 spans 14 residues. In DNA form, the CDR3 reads TGTGCCAGCAGTGAGGAGTGGGGCGGCACTGAAGCTTTCTTT. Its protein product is CASSEEWGGTEAFF.

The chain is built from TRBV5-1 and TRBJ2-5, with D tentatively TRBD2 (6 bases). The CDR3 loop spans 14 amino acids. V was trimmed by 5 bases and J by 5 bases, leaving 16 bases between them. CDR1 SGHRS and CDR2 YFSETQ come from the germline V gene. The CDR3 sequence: CASSPGTAGETQYF. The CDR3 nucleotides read TGCGCCAGCAGTCCCGGGACGGCGGGGGAGACCCAGTACTTC.

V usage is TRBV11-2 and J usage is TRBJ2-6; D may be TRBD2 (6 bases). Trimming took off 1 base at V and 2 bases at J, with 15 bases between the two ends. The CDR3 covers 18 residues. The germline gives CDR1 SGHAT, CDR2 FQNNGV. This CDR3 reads CASSLVFGGGTGANVLTF. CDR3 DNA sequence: TGTGCCAGCAGCTTAGTGTTCGGGGGAGGAACTGGGGCCAACGTCCTGACTTTC.

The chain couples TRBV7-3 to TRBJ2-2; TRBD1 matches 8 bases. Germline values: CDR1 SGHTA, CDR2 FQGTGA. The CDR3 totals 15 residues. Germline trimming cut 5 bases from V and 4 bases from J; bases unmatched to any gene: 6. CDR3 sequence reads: CASSRGQGFTGELFF. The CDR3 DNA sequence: TGTGCCAGCAGCCGTGGACAGGGTTTCACCGGGGAGCTGTTTTTT. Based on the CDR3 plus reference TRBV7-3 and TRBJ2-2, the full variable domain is GAGVSQTPSNKVTEKGKYVELRCDPISGHTALYWYRQSLGQGPEFLIYFQGTGAADDSGLPNDRFFAVRPEGSVSTLKIQRTERGDSAVYLCASSRGQGFTGELFFGEGSRLTVL.

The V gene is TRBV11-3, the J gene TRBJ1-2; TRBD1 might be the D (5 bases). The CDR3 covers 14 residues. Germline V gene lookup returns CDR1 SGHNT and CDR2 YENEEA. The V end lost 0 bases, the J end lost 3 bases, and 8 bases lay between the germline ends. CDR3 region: CASSLDSRDYGYTF. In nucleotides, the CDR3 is TGTGCCAGCAGCTTAGACTCCAGGGACTATGGCTACACCTTC.

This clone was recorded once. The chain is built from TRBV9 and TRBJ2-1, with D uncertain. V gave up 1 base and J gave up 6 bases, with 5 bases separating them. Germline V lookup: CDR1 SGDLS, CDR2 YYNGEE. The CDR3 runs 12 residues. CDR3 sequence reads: CASSVTSNEQFF. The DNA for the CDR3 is TGTGCCAGCAGCGTAACGAGCAATGAGCAGTTCTTC.

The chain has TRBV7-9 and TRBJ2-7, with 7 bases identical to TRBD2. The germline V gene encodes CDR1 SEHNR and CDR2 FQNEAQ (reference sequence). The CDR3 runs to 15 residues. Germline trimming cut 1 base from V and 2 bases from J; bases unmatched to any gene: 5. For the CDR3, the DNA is TGTGCCAGCAGCTTAGTTCTAGCGGAAACCTACGAGCAGTACTTC. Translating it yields CASSLVLAETYEQYF.

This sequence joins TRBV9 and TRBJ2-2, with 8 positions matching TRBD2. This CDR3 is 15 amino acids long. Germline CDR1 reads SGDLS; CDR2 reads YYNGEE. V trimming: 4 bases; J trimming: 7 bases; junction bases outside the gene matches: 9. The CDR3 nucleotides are TGTGCCAGCAGCCCCCTAGTAGCGGGGATCGGGGAGCTGTTTTTT. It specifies CASSPLVAGIGELFF.

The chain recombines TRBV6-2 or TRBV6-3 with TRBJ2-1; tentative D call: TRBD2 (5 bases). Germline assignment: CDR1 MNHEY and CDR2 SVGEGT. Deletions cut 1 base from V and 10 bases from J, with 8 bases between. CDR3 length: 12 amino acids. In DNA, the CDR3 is TGTGCCAGCAGTTACTTTCCGGGGGAGCAGTTCTTC. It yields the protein CASSYFPGEQFF.

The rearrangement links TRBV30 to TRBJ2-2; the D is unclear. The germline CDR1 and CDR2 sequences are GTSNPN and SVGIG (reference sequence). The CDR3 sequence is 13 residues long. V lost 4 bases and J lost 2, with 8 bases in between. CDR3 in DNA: TGTGCCTGGAAAAGCCGCAACACCGGGGAGCTGTTTTTT. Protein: CAWKSRNTGELFF.

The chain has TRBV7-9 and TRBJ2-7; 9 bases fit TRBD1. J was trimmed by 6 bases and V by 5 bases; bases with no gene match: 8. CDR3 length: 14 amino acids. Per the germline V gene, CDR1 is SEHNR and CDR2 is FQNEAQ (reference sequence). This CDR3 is CASSLGQGLGEQYF. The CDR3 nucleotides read TGTGCCAGCAGCCTTGGACAGGGGTTGGGCGAGCAGTACTTC. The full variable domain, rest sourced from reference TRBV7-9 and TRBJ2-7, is DTGVSQNPRHKITKRGQNVTFRCDPISEHNRLYWYRQTLGQGPEFLTYFQNEAQLEKSRLLSDRFSAERPKGSFSTLEIQRTEQGDSAMYLCASSLGQGLGEQYFGPGTRLTVT.

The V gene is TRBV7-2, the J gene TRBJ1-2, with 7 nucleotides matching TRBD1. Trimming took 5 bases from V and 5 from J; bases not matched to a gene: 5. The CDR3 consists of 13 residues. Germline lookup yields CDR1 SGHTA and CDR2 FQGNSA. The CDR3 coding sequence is TGTGCCAGCAGCCGGGGACAGTTTTATGGCTACACCTTC. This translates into CASSRGQFYGYTF.

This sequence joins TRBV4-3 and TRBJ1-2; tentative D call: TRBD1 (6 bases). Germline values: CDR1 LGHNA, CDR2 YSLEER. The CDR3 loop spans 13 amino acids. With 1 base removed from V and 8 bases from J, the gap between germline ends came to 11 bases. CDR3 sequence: CASSQGGLKGYTF. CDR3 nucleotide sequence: TGCGCCAGCAGCCAAGGGGGGCTCAAGGGCTACACCTTC.

The CDR3 sequence: CASSLLRGRGGYTF. The CDR3, as DNA: TGTGCCAGCAGCTTGTTGAGGGGGAGAGGTGGCTACACCTTC. The chain joins TRBV5-6 to TRBJ1-2, with D perhaps matching TRBD1 (6 bases). V gave up 1 base and J gave up 7 bases, with 14 bases separating them. Germline CDR1 is SGHDT and CDR2 is YYEEEE. CDR3 length equals 14 residues.

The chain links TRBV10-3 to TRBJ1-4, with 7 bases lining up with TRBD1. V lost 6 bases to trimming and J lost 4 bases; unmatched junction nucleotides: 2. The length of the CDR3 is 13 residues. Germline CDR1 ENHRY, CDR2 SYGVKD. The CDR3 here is CAIRGQSNEKLFF. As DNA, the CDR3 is TGTGCCATCAGGGGACAGAGTAATGAAAAACTGTTTTTT.

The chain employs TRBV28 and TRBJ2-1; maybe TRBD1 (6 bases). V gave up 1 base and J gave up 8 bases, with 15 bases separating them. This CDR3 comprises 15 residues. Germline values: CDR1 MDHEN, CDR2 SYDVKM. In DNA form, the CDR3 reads TGTGCCAGCAGTTTATCGGCCAGGGGTTATGATGAGCAGTTCTTC. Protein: CASSLSARGYDEQFF.

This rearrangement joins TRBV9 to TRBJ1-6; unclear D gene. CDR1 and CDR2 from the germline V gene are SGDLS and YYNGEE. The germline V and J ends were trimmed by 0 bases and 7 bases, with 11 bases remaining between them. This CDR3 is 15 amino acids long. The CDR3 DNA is TGTGCCAGCAGCGTAGCGCAGGCGTGGAATTCACCCCTCCACTTT. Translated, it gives CASSVAQAWNSPLHF.

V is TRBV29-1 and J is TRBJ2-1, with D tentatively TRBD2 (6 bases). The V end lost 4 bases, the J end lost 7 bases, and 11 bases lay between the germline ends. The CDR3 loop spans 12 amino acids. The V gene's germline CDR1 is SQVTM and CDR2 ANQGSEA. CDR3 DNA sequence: TGCAGCGTTGGTCGGGACTTTAATGAGCAGTTCTTC. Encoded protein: CSVGRDFNEQFF.

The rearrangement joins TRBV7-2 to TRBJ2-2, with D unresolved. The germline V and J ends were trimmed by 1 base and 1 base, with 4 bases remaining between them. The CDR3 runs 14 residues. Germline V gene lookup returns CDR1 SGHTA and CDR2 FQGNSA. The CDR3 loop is CASSLDRNTGELFF. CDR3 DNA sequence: TGTGCCAGCAGCTTAGACAGGAACACCGGGGAGCTGTTTTTT.

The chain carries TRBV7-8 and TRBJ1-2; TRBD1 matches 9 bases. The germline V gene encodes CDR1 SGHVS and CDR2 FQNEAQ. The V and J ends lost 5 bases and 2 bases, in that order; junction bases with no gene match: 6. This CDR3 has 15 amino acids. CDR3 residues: CASSPGGTGNYGYTF. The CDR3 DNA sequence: TGTGCCAGCAGCCCCGGGGGGACAGGGAACTATGGCTACACCTTC.

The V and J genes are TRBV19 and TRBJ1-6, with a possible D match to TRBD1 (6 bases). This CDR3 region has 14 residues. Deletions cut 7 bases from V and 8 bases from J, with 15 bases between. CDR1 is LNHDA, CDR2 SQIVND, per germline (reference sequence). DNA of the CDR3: TGTGCCAGTAAAGTAACAGGGCTGGATTCACCCCTCCACTTT. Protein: CASKVTGLDSPLHF.

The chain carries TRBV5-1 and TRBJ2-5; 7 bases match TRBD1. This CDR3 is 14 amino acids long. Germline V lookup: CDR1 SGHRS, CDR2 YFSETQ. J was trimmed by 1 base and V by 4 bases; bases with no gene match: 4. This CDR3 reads CASSPTGVQETQYF. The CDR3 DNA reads TGCGCCAGCAGCCCTACAGGGGTCCAAGAGACCCAGTACTTC.